This T cell receptor (beta chain) is drawn from a study of cytomegalovirus exposure and HLA in healthy donors. In the PCR, 60 Vbeta and 13 Jbeta primers were used. Data came from immunoSEQ multiplex PCR; TCRdb stores just in-frame clones and leaves some out. The sample consists of 85,000 to 130,000 clones, roughly 77% of them appearing once. V was clipped by 0 bases and J by 0 bases, with 8 bases between them. This CDR3 region has 15 residues. Germline V gene data show CDR1 as SEHNR and CDR2 as FQNEAQ (reference sequence). The rearrangement uses TRBV7-9 and TRBJ1-1, with TRBD1 as a possible D gene (5 bases). Material: PBMCs. The receptor's source is a woman aged 45-59 years in good health and CMV-seropositive. The CDR3 is CASSLAGGMNTEAFF. The DNA for the CDR3 is TGTGCCAGCAGCTTAGCCGGGGGAATGAACACTGAAGCTTTCTTT.